The sequence of this T cell receptor beta chain was determined in a study of high-grade serous ovarian cancer treatment subgroups. TCRdb's table, derived via immunoSEQ multiplex PCR, lists solely in-frame clones and lacks some. The table records approximately 4,500 clones, about 69% of them present only once. The tumor samples were collected prior to definitive surgery or chemotherapy. Germline V gives CDR1 SGHDN, CDR2 FVKESK. The CDR3 is 14 residues long. Trimming stripped 5 bases from V and 5 bases from J, with 15 bases between. This clone was counted only a few times. The TCR sequence derives from a human donor with high-grade serous ovarian cancer. The specimen sequenced was tumor tissue. The chain couples TRBV14 to TRBJ1-1, with D possibly being TRBD1 (5 bases). The CDR3 protein is CASSYGDVWTEAFF. The CDR3 nucleotides read TGTGCCAGCAGCTACGGGGACGTTTGGACTGAAGCTTTCTTT.